The 18 T cell receptor beta chains reported below all come from one sample, sequenced in a study of T cell clonality in common variable immunodeficiency. Study-level results: Reportedly, TCR beta sequences from common variable immunodeficiency showed fewer deletions and N-nucleotide insertions.

What these receptors recognize is not known. The data were produced by immunoSEQ multiplex PCR, yet TCRdb's version contains in-frame clones alone and is incomplete. In total the sample includes under 20,000 clones, none of them seen once. The specimen was peripheral blood mononuclear cells. The receptors derive from a human donor with common variable immunodeficiency.

The table lists this clone with many counts. The read terminates 3 residues before the CDR3 end, so the remaining end is supplied by the germline J gene. V is TRBV5-1 and J is TRBJ2-3; D is unresolved. Looked up from germline, CDR1 is SGHRS and CDR2 is YFSETQ. The ends were cut back, 3 bases at V and 0 bases at J, with 8 bases in the middle. This CDR3 contains 14 residues. CDR3 DNA, as far as it was read: TGCGCCAGCAGCTCTTTTTCTAGCACAGATACG. This codes for CASSSFSSTDT. Given in full, the CDR3 is CASSSFSSTDTQYF.

This clone has just a few counts. Read sequence stops 3 residues before the CDR3 end, and the germline J gene provides the missing end. This chain links TRBV6-2 or TRBV6-3 with TRBJ1-2; 7 bases line up with TRBD1. The length of the CDR3 is 13 residues. Germline assignment: CDR1 MNHEY and CDR2 SVGEGT. V trimming: 2 bases; J trimming: 3 bases; junction bases outside the gene matches: 0. CDR3 DNA, as far as it was read: TGTGCCAGCAGTTACAGGGGGCACTATGGC. It yields the protein CASSYRGHYG. The full CDR3 reads CASSYRGHYGYTF.

This clone was seen ten or more times. The missing CDR3 end, 3 residues past where the read stops, is filled in from the germline J gene. The chain links TRBV19 to TRBJ1-1; TRBD1 matches at 9 bases. The CDR3 length is 13 residues. V lost 5 bases to trimming and J lost 4 bases; unmatched junction nucleotides: 2. The germline V gene encodes CDR1 LNHDA and CDR2 SQIVND (reference sequence). CDR3 bases read: TGTGCCAGTAGTGGACAGGGGATCACTGAA. Its protein is CASSGQGITE. The CDR3 in full is CASSGQGITEAFF.

The CDR3 loop reads CASSEGQGHRYLSEQYF. Incomplete CDR3 DNA: TGCGCCAGCAGCGAGGGACAGGGACATAGGTATTTGTCCGAG. The V call is TRBV5-1, the J call TRBJ2-7, with 9 bases that match TRBD1. Read coverage stops 3 residues before the CDR3 terminus; the germline J gene supplies the remainder. Trimming took 4 bases from V and 6 from J; bases not matched to a gene: 17. This CDR3 is built from 17 residues. Germline-derived CDR1 and CDR2 are SGHRS and YFSETQ. The full variable domain, with the rest looked up from reference TRBV5-1 and TRBJ2-7, is KAGVTQTPRYLIKTRGQQVTLSCSPISGHRSVSWYQQTPGQGLQFLFEYFSETQRNKGNFPGRFSGRQFSNSRSEMNVSTLELGDSALYLCASSEGQGHRYLSEQYFGPGTRLTVT.

This clone was counted only a few times. Incomplete CDR3 DNA: TGTGCCAGCAGTGGCCACAGACCTCTTTATGAG. Translation gives CASSGHRPLYE. The CDR3, in full, reads CASSGHRPLYEQFF. The chain couples TRBV6-1 to TRBJ2-1; D not certain. Sequencing ends 3 residues short of the CDR3 end; the germline J gene provides the rest. Germline CDR1 MNHNS, CDR2 SASEGT. Trimming left V 4 bases short and J 8 bases short, with 15 bases between. The CDR3 is made up of 14 amino acids.

Regarding this clone: The missing CDR3 end, 3 residues past where the read stops, is filled in from the germline J gene. The chain employs TRBV18 and TRBJ2-5, with D possibly matching TRBD2 (6 bases). Germline assignment: CDR1 KGHSH and CDR2 LQKENI. The CDR3 has 14 residues. The V end lost 5 bases, the J end lost 4 bases, and 14 bases lay between the germline ends. CDR3 bases read: TGTGCCAGCTCATCGAACCGGGACTCAGAGACC. It yields the protein CASSSNRDSET. The entire CDR3 protein reads CASSSNRDSETQYF. Full variable domain (rest looked up from reference TRBV18 and TRBJ2-5): NAGVMQNPRHLVRRRGQEARLRCSPMKGHSHVYWYRQLPEEGLKFMVYLQKENIIDESGMPKERFSAEFPKEGPSILRIQQVVRGDSAAYFCASSSNRDSETQYFGPGTRLLVL.

This clone was picked up a small number of times. The read ends 3 residues before the CDR3 terminus; that terminus is restored from the germline J gene. The rearrangement joins TRBV7-6 to TRBJ2-7, with D possibly being TRBD2 (5 bases). The CDR3 totals 15 residues. The V end lost 5 bases, the J end lost 0 bases, and 14 bases lay between the germline ends. Germline CDR1 is SGHVS and CDR2 is FNYEAQ. CDR3 loop: CASSPSGGYSYEQYF. The part of the CDR3 DNA that was read is TGTGCCAGCAGCCCCTCAGGCGGGTACTCCTACGAG.

This clone occurred a few times. Read coverage stops 3 residues before the CDR3 terminus; the germline J gene supplies the remainder. The chain links TRBV5-6 to TRBJ2-7; perhaps TRBD1 as D (5 bases). Germline-derived CDR1 and CDR2 are SGHDT and YYEEEE. The V end was cut by 0 bases, the J end by 6 bases, with 10 bases between. There are 13 residues in the CDR3. Partial CDR3 DNA: TGTGCCAGCAGCTTGGCCGCAGGGTTCGAG. Residues: CASSLAAGFE. The full-length CDR3 reads as CASSLAAGFEQYF.

As concerns this clone: The read is 3 residues too short to cover the CDR3 end, so that end is filled in from the germline J gene. This sequence joins TRBV2 and TRBJ1-4; tentative D call: TRBD1 (6 bases). This CDR3 is 14 amino acids long. CDR1 is SNHLY, CDR2 FYNNEI, per germline. Trimming cost V 6 bases and J 4 bases, with 12 bases left between them. CDR3 bases read: TGTGCCAGCAGAAGGGACACAGATAATGAAAAA. This codes for CASRRDTDNEK. The CDR3 reads in full as CASRRDTDNEKLFF. The variable domain in full, with the rest retrieved from reference TRBV2 and TRBJ1-4, is EPEVTQTPSHQVTQMGQEVILRCVPISNHLYFYWYRQILGQKVEFLVSFYNNEISEKSEIFDDQFSVERPDGSNFTLKIRSTKLEDSAMYFCASRRDTDNEKLFFGSGTQLSVL.

Regarding this clone: The read stops 3 residues short of the end of the CDR3; the missing end is completed from the germline J gene. The rearrangement uses TRBV19 and TRBJ2-3; 7 positions match TRBD1. This CDR3 is built from 14 residues. J gave up 3 bases and V 4 bases, and 4 bases lay outside the gene matches. CDR1 and CDR2 from the germline V gene are LNHDA and SQIVND (reference sequence). CDR3 loop: CASSKGQATDTQYF. The CDR3 DNA, read in part, is TGTGCCAGTAGTAAAGGACAGGCAACAGATACG.

The table lists this clone with a few counts. Sequencing ends 3 residues short of the CDR3 end; the germline J gene provides the rest. The V call is TRBV19, the J call TRBJ2-7, with TRBD2 matching 11 bases. The CDR3 is 15 residues long. Unmatched junction bases numbered 10, after V lost 9 bases and J lost 3 bases. Germline V gene data show CDR1 as LNHDA and CDR2 as SQIVND (reference sequence). The sequenced CDR3 bases are TGTGCCAGCAGAAACCGACTAGCGGGGATCTACGAG. Residues: CASRNRLAGIYE. The complete CDR3 sequence is CASRNRLAGIYEQYF.

This clone was seen only a few times. The read finishes 3 residues shy of the CDR3 end, and the germline J gene is used to complete it. The chain carries TRBV19 and TRBJ1-1, with a tentative D call TRBD1 (5 bases). The CDR3 is 16 residues long. V was clipped by 5 bases and J by 1 base, with 17 bases between them. The germline V gene encodes CDR1 LNHDA and CDR2 SQIVND (reference sequence). CDR3: CASSPRRTTTNTEAFF. Incomplete CDR3 DNA: TGTGCCAGTAGTCCTCGCCGGACAACTACGAACACTGAA.

This clone was observed a handful of times. The sequenced fragment ends 3 residues before the CDR3 boundary, so the rest is inferred from the germline J gene. V and J are TRBV30 and TRBJ2-3, with D maybe TRBD2 (6 bases). The V gene's germline CDR1 is GTSNPN and CDR2 SVGIG (reference sequence). V lost 3 bases and J 2 bases, leaving 12 bases between the germline ends. The CDR3 is 14 residues long. Incomplete CDR3 DNA: TGTGCCTGGAGATTGGCGGGAAACACAGATACG. Translated, it gives CAWRLAGNTDT. The entire CDR3 sequence reads CAWRLAGNTDTQYF.

To note about this clone: The missing CDR3 end, 3 residues past where the read stops, is filled in from the germline J gene. The chain combines TRBV7-2 with TRBJ2-7, with TRBD2 identical over 10 bases. J gave up 2 bases and V 5 bases, and 6 bases lay outside the gene matches. This CDR3 contains 15 residues. From germline, CDR1 is SGHTA and CDR2 FQGNSA. The CDR3 DNA, read in part, is TGTGCCAGCAGCCGAACTAGCGGGGCCACCTACGAG. Protein product: CASSRTSGATYE. The complete CDR3 reads CASSRTSGATYEQYF. The variable domain in full, completed from reference TRBV7-2 and TRBJ2-7, reads GAGVSQSPSNKVTEKGKDVELRCDPISGHTALYWYRQSLGQGLEFLIYFQGNSAPDKSGLPSDRFSAERTGGSVSTLTIQRTQQEDSAVYLCASSRTSGATYEQYFGPGTRLTVT.

Remarks on this clone: The read ends 3 residues shy of where the CDR3 ends; the end is completed using the germline J gene. The J gene is TRBJ1-1, the V gene TRBV7-6; TRBD1 matches 8 bases. Germline V gene data show CDR1 as SGHVS and CDR2 as FNYEAQ. The CDR3 contains 15 residues. V was pared by 4 bases and J by 0 bases, with 4 bases of the junction left unmatched. This CDR3 is CASSSLTGVNTEAFF. CDR3 bases read: TGTGCCAGCAGCTCCCTGACAGGGGTGAACACTGAA.

This clone has a count of ten or more. The read terminates 3 residues before the CDR3 end, so the remaining end is supplied by the germline J gene. The gene calls are TRBV10-3 and TRBJ2-7, with D hard to call. The CDR3 covers 15 residues. V gave up 2 bases and J gave up 4 bases, with 15 bases separating them. Germline V gene data show CDR1 as ENHRY and CDR2 as SYGVKD. CDR3 DNA (partial): TGTGCCATCAGTGAGGAAAACAGTAAATTATACGAG. Translating gives CAISEENSKLYE. The full CDR3 sequence reads CAISEENSKLYEQYF.

Worth noting for this clone: The read gets to within 3 residues of the CDR3 end, and the germline J gene fills in the rest. The rearrangement joins TRBV10-3 to TRBJ2-7, with D maybe TRBD1 (5 bases). The CDR3 totals 14 residues. V lost 3 bases, J lost 4 bases, and 13 bases lay in between. Germline V gene data show CDR1 as ENHRY and CDR2 as SYGVKD. The part of the CDR3 DNA that was read is TGTGCCATCAGTGAAGGGCGACAGTTATACGAG. It specifies CAISEGRQLYE. The whole CDR3 protein reads CAISEGRQLYEQYF.

This clone has ten or more counts. The read finishes 3 residues shy of the CDR3 end, and the germline J gene is used to complete it. This chain links TRBV5-1 with TRBJ2-3; 7 bases map to TRBD1. The germline V gene has CDR1 SGHRS and CDR2 YFSETQ. J lost 1 base, V lost 4 bases, and 9 bases had no gene match. CDR3 length: 16 residues. Incomplete CDR3 DNA: TGCGCCAGCAGCGGAACGAGGACAGGCCGCACAGATACG. Translation: CASSGTRTGRTDT. The full CDR3 sequence reads CASSGTRTGRTDTQYF.